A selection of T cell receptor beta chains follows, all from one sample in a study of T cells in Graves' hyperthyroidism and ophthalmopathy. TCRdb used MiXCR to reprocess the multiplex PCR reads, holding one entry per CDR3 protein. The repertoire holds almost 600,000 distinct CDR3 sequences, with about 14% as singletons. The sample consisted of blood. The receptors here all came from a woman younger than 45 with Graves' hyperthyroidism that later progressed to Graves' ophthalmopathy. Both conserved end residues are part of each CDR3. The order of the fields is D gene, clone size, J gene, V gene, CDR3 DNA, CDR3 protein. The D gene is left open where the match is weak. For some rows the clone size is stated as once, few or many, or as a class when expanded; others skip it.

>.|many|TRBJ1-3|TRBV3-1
TGTGCCAGCAGCCGTGGACTCACCTCTGGAAACACCATATATTTT
CASSRGLTSGNTIYF
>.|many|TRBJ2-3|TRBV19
TGTGCCAGTAGTATAGGCGGGCGAAGCACAGATACGCAGTATTTT
CASSIGGRSTDTQYF
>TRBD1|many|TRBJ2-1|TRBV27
TGTGCCAGCAGTTTATTAGCCGGGACAGGGACCCTTAATGAGCAGTTCTTC
CASSLLAGTGTLNEQFF
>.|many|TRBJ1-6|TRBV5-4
TGTGCCAGCAGTCCCGAGGGGGGGACTTCACCCCTCCACTTT
CASSPEGGTSPLHF
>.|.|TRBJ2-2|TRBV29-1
TGCAGCGTTGTCCCCGGGCCGGATAACACCGGGGAGCTGTTTTTT
CSVVPGPDNTGELFF
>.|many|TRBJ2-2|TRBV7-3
TGTGCCAGCGCGGGTTCGGGCACCGGGGAGCTGTTTTTT
CASAGSGTGELFF
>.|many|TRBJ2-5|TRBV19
TGTGCCAGTGGACAAAAGTCGGACAGCCGACGAGAGACCCAGTACTTC
CASGQKSDSRRETQYF
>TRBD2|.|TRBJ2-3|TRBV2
TGTGCCAGCAAAACGGGACTAGCGGGAGCAAGAGATACGCAGTATTTT
CASKTGLAGARDTQYF
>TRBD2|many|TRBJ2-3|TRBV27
TGTGCCAGCAGCTACGTCGGACTAGCGGGAGGGCCTGCAGATACGCAGTATTTT
CASSYVGLAGGPADTQYF
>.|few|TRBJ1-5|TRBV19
TGTGCCAGTAGTGCCGTTGTTGATCAGCCCCAGCATTTT
CASSAVVDQPQHF
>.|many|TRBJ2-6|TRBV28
TGTGCCAGCAATTGGGGGGCGACGGGGGCCAACGTCCTGACTTTC
CASNWGATGANVLTF
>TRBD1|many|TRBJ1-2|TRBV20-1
TGCAGTGCTAGGGCGGGACAGGGCTATGGCTACACCTTC
CSARAGQGYGYTF
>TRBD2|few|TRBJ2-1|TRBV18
TGTGCCAGCTCACCTCCGGGACTAGCGGGGACCAATGAGCAGTTCTTC
CASSPPGLAGTNEQFF
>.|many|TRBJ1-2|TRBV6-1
TGTGCCAGCAGCCAAAGGAGGAATATCTATGGCTACACCTTC
CASSQRRNIYGYTF
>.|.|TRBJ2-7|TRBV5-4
TGTGCCAGCAGCCGCCCGACTAAAGGGCACGAGCAGTACTTC
CASSRPTKGHEQYF
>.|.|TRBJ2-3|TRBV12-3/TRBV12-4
TGTGCCAGCAGCCCCACTGGAAATACGCAGTATTTT
CASSPTGNTQYF
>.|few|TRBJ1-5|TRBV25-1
TGTGCCAGCAGTACTCCGCTGTATAGCAATCAGCCCCAGCATTTT
CASSTPLYSNQPQHF
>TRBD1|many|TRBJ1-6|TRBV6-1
TGTGCCAGCAGTTATAACTTCCGGGACAGAGATAATTCACCCCTCCACTTT
CASSYNFRDRDNSPLHF
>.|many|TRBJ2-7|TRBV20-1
TGCAGTGCAACCCAGCTGGACGAGCAGTACTTC
CSATQLDEQYF
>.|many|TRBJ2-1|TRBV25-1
TGTGCCAGCAGTGAATATCTAGGAAGGACTGAGCAGTTCTTC
CASSEYLGRTEQFF
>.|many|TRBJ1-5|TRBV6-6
TGTGCCAGCAGTTACGGGGGGGACAATCAGCCCCAGCATTTT
CASSYGGDNQPQHF
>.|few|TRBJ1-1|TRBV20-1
TGCAGTGCTGGAAGGACAGCTAGAGAAGCTTTCTTT
CSAGRTAREAFF
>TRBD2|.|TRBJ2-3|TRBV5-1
TGCGCCAGCAGCCCACCTAGCGGGACTAGCACAGATACGCAGTATTTT
CASSPPSGTSTDTQYF
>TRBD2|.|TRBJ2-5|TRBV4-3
TGCGCCAGCAGCCAAGCGTCCTGGGCGGGAGGCACACAAGAGACCCAGTACTTC
CASSQASWAGGTQETQYF
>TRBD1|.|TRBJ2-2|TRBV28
TGTGCCAGCACCACTAGACAGGGTGAATTTGGCGGGGAGCTGTTTTTT
CASTTRQGEFGGELFF
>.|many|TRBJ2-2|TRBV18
TGTGCCAGCTCACCCCGGACCGGGGAGCTGTTTTTT
CASSPRTGELFF
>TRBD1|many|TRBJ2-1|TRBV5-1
TGCGCCAGCAGCTGGGGCCCGACAGGGGGTTCCTACAATGAGCAGTTCTTC
CASSWGPTGGSYNEQFF
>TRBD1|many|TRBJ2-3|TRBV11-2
TGTGCCAGCAGCTTAGGGGACAGGGCCAGCACAGATACGCAGTATTTT
CASSLGDRASTDTQYF
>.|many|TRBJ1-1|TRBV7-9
TGTGCCAGCAGCTTAGACCAGATCACTGAAGCTTTCTTT
CASSLDQITEAFF
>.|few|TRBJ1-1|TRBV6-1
TGTGCCAGCAGTGGAGTTGGGAACAGGGAGGACACTGAAGCTTTCTTT
CASSGVGNREDTEAFF
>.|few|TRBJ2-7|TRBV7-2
TGTGCCAGCAGCTTGACGATCCTGGAGGCCTACGAGCAGTACTTC
CASSLTILEAYEQYF
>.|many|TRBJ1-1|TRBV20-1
TGCAGTGCTAGAACACCGTTGAACACTGAAGCTTTCTTT
CSARTPLNTEAFF
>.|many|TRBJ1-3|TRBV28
TGTGCCAGCAGTTCCCCACCTTGGGCTGGAAACACCATATATTTT
CASSSPPWAGNTIYF
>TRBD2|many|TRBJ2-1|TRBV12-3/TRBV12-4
TGTGCCAGCAGTTTGAGGGCTAGCGGGAGGCATAGCTCCTACAATGAGCAGTTCTTC
CASSLRASGRHSSYNEQFF
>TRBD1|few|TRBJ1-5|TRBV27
TGTGCCAGCAGTCTACGGGGACAGATTCAGCCCCAGCATTTT
CASSLRGQIQPQHF
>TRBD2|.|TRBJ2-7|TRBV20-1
TGCAGTGCAACTCTACGGACTAGAAACGAGCAGTACTTC
CSATLRTRNEQYF
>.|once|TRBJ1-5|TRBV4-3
TGCGCCGCACCCAGGGAGACTCGTAGTCAGCCCCAGCATTTT
CAAPRETRSQPQHF
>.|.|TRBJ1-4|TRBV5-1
TGCGCCAGCAGCTTGGTGGAGACGAGCCGGGAAAAACTGTTTTTT
CASSLVETSREKLFF
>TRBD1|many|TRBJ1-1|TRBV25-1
TGTGCCAGCAGTGAAGTGAGGCAGGGGGCTACTCCGAACACTGAAGCTTTCTTT
CASSEVRQGATPNTEAFF
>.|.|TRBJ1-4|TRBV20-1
TGCAGTGCTAGTGGGGGTGGTCTTGAAAAACTGTTTTTT
CSASGGGLEKLFF
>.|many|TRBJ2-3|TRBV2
TGTGCCAGCAGTACTCTAGGAAGCACAGATACGCAGTATTTT
CASSTLGSTDTQYF
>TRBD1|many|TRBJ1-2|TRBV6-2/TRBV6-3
TGTGCCAGCAGTCGTCCCGGGACAGGGAACTATGGCTACACCTTC
CASSRPGTGNYGYTF
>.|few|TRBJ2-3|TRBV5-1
TGCGCCAGCAGCTTGGCCCCGGTTGGCAGGGGCACAGATACGCAGTATTTT
CASSLAPVGRGTDTQYF
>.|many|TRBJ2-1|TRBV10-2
TGCGCCAGCACCCTGAGCGGGTCTGCTAATGAGCAGTTCTTC
CASTLSGSANEQFF
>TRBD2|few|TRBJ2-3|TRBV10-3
TGTGCCATCAGCGGGACTAGCCGGGTTGGCACAGATACGCAGTATTTT
CAISGTSRVGTDTQYF
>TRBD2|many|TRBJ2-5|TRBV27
TGTGCCAGCAGTCCCTCACTAGCGCGGGAGACCCAGTACTTC
CASSPSLARETQYF
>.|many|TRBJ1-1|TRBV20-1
TGCAGTGCTAGTAGACAGGCAGTGGGGACTGAAGCTTTCTTT
CSASRQAVGTEAFF
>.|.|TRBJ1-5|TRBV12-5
TGTGCTAGTGGTTCCAAAGGCGGTAGCAATCAGCCCCAGCATTTT
CASGSKGGSNQPQHF
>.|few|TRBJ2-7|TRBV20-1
TGCAGTGCGAGACTCGATACCTACGAGCAGTACTTC
CSARLDTYEQYF
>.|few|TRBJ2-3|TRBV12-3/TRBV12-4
TGTGCCAGCAGTCCTAGGACAGAGTTCAGTACGCAGTATTTT
CASSPRTEFSTQYF
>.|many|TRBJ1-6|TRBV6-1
TGTGCCAGCGGGTACCGGGACGGTCCAGGGTCACCCCTCCACTTT
CASGYRDGPGSPLHF